This T cell receptor beta chain emerged from a study of T cells in Graves' hyperthyroidism and ophthalmopathy. At least ten counts were recorded for this clonotype. Amplification yielded TCR beta CDR3 regions, with RNA transcripts as the source. RT-PCR in the first round (using the HTBI primer set) targeted the TCR CDR3. TCRdb used MiXCR to reprocess the multiplex PCR reads, holding one entry per CDR3 protein. The table lists around 480,000 distinct CDR3 sequences, 13% to 15% of them singletons. The germline V gene encodes CDR1 DFQATT and CDR2 SNEGSKA (reference sequence). The trim removed 6 bases at V and 0 bases at J, leaving 9 bases unmatched. The CDR3 is 16 amino acids.

This clonotype originated in a young woman with Graves' hyperthyroidism. The V gene is TRBV20-1, the J gene TRBJ2-1; TRBD2 aligns across 9 bases. Sequencing input: blood. CDR3 region: CSATKREDRSYNEQFF. The CDR3, as DNA: TGCAGTGCCACGAAGCGGGAGGACCGCTCCTACAATGAGCAGTTCTTC.